This TCR beta chain was sequenced for a study of T cells in tumors after PD-1 blockade. Study information: No patient had prior checkpoint blockade, systemic immunosuppression, or radiotherapy within 4 weeks. A subset received ongoing vismodegib 150 mg daily alongside anti-PD-1 therapy. Patients received pembrolizumab 200 mg every 3 weeks or cemiplimab 350 mg every 2 weeks.

The CDR3 loop spans 14 amino acids. Germline V gene sequence: CDR1 MNHEY, CDR2 SMNVEV (reference sequence). V was pared by 0 bases and J by 3 bases, with 6 bases between. Study outcomes and limitations: Blood contained about 40% of the tumor's TCR clonotypes.

Using immunoSEQ multiplex PCR, the repertoire was profiled, and TCRdb retains in-frame clones only, with some absent. The data contain about 33,000 clones, roughly 78% of them singletons. For this clone: Its antigen is unidentified.

The rearrangement uses TRBV27 and TRBJ2-1; D is ambiguous. This sequence was found in a human donor with basal cell carcinoma. The specimen was PBMCs, collected before anti-PD-1 treatment. CDR3 loop: CASSLSFFYNEQFF. DNA of the CDR3: TGTGCCAGCAGTTTATCGTTTTTCTACAATGAGCAGTTCTTC.